Following are 30 T cell receptor beta chains from one sample sequenced in a study of blood T cells in healthy people across ages. Then a second PCR, running about 6 to 12 cycles, was carried out with a sample-barcoded 5' primer and a J-beta primer mix. TCRdb fed the 5' RACE reads into MiXCR, producing one record per CDR3 protein. Altogether around 1,800,000 distinct CDR3 sequences are present, approximately 40% being singletons, with the ten largest covering 20% to 25%. Sequencing was done on a sample of blood. These receptors were taken from a human donor in good health.

The chain is built from TRBV5-6 and TRBJ1-2; D gene ambiguous. Germline CDR1 reads SGHDT; CDR2 reads YYEEEE. The V gene lost 4 bases and the J gene lost 0 bases, with 4 bases spanning the gap. This CDR3 has 12 residues. CDR3 in DNA: TGTGCCAGCAGCATGGCTAACTATGGCTACACCTTC. It is translated as CASSMANYGYTF.

The V and J genes are TRBV3-1 and TRBJ1-2; 8 bases fit TRBD1. Germline assignment: CDR1 LGHDT and CDR2 YNNKEL (reference sequence). After removal of 2 bases from V and 7 bases from J, the junction contained 12 bases not matched to a gene. CDR3 length equals 16 residues. The CDR3: CASSQLETGGRRGYTF. Written as DNA, the CDR3 is TGTGCCAGCAGCCAACTCGAAACAGGGGGAAGGCGTGGCTACACCTTC.

This chain joins TRBV27 and TRBJ2-5; 7 bases are shared with TRBD2. In germline, CDR1 is MNHEY, CDR2 SMNVEV (reference sequence). Trimming cost V 5 bases and J 5 bases; bases outside gene matches: 14. The CDR3 contains 16 residues. Here the CDR3 DNA reads TGTGCCAGCAGTCCCTACTTCGCGGGGGTATCGGAGACCCAGTACTTC. Its translation is CASSPYFAGVSETQYF.

This clonotype was seen a few times. This chain connects TRBV28 to TRBJ1-5; D is unclear. Germline loops: CDR1 MDHEN, CDR2 SYDVKM. The CDR3 is 14 residues long. V was cut by 8 bases and J by 0 bases, with 11 bases left in between. For the CDR3, the DNA is TGTGCCAGCCAGACTATTAATAGCAATCAGCCCCAGCATTTT. Its translation: CASQTINSNQPQHF.

This clonotype showed up just a few times. This sequence joins TRBV15 and TRBJ2-7; 9 nucleotides align to TRBD1. Per germline, CDR1 LNHNV and CDR2 YYDKDF (reference sequence). The V and J ends lost 3 bases and 0 bases, in that order; junction bases with no gene match: 12. The CDR3 contains 18 residues. CDR3 sequence: CATSSRDRVEVGSYEQYF. The CDR3 nucleotides read TGTGCCACCAGCAGCCGGGACAGGGTTGAAGTTGGCTCCTACGAGCAGTACTTC.

In its sample, this clonotype was seen a few times. The chain combines TRBV29-1 with TRBJ1-4; D not certain. Germline-derived CDR1 and CDR2 are SQVTM and ANQGSEA. The V end lost 5 bases, the J end lost 3 bases, and 7 bases lay between the germline ends. CDR3 length: 12 residues. CDR3 region: CSVIGPNEKLFF. DNA of the CDR3: TGCAGCGTTATAGGGCCTAATGAAAAACTGTTTTTT.

As to this clonotype: At one end, the junction sequence differs from germline, possibly due to a read error. CDR3 bases: TGTGCCAGCATCTTACAGGGCGCAGATACGCAGTATTTT. Its translation is CASILQGADTQYF. The gene calls are TRBV7-8 and TRBJ2-3, with D possibly matching TRBD1 (6 bases). The CDR3 runs 13 residues. Germline V gene sequence: CDR1 SGHVS, CDR2 FQNEAQ. Full variable domain (rest looked up from reference TRBV7-8 and TRBJ2-3): GAGVSQSPRYKVAKRGQDVALRCDPISGHVSLFWYQQALGQGPEFLTYFQNEAQLDKSGLPSDRFFAERPEGSVSTLKIQRTQQEDSAVYLCASILQGADTQYFGPGTRLTVL.

A single count supports this clonotype. The chain uses TRBV3-1 and TRBJ2-7; D not certain. Trimming stripped 4 bases from V and 0 bases from J, with 10 bases between. The CDR3 is 14 amino acids. Germline CDR1 reads LGHDT; CDR2 reads YNNKEL (reference sequence). Here the CDR3 reads CASSPGSASYEQYF. The CDR3 nucleotides are TGTGCCAGCAGCCCTGGTAGTGCCTCCTACGAGCAGTACTTC.

The chain has TRBV4-1 and TRBJ2-5; TRBD1 agrees at 8 bases. CDR1 is MGHRA, CDR2 YSYEKL, per germline. This CDR3 spans 15 amino acids. With V trimmed by 6 bases and J by 5 bases, 11 bases remained unmatched. The CDR3 is CASSGQGVGRETQYF. The CDR3 DNA follows: TGCGCCAGCAGTGGACAGGGAGTAGGGAGGGAGACCCAGTACTTC.

This clonotype was found a few times. The J gene is TRBJ2-1, the V gene TRBV29-1; D not resolved. This CDR3 region has 11 residues. V was trimmed by 4 bases and J by 12 bases, leaving 13 bases between them. The V gene's germline CDR1 is SQVTM and CDR2 ANQGSEA. The CDR3 coding sequence is TGCAGCGTTGTGGTAGGGCCCAGGCAGTTCTTC. This codes for CSVVVGPRQFF.

This clonotype has only a few counts. This chain connects TRBV7-9 to TRBJ1-4; 9 bases fit TRBD1. J gave up 2 bases and V 5 bases, and 3 bases lay outside the gene matches. This CDR3 is built from 15 residues. In germline, CDR1 is SEHNR, CDR2 FQNEAQ (reference sequence). The CDR3 nucleotides are TGTGCCAGCAGCCCTGGGACAGGGACTAATGAAAAACTGTTTTTT. Amino acids: CASSPGTGTNEKLFF.

As for this clonotype: Given a much more abundant clone one base away, this may be a read error. The chain uses TRBV12-3 or TRBV12-4 and TRBJ2-1; 7 bases map to TRBD2. The CDR3 sequence is 17 residues long. Trimming cost V 0 bases and J 10 bases; bases outside gene matches: 15. The CDR3: CASSLAYPAGNSYEQFF. CDR3 sequence (DNA): TGTGCCAGCAGTTTAGCGTACCCAGCGGGGAACTCCTACGAGCAGTTCTTC.

The chain is built from TRBV11-1 and TRBJ1-4; possibly TRBD1 for D (5 bases). Trimming took 5 bases from V and 5 from J, leaving 12 bases between them. Germline CDR1 reads SGHAT; CDR2 reads FQDESV (reference sequence). The length of the CDR3 is 14 residues. The CDR3 reads CASSGQAQNEKLFF. DNA of the CDR3: TGTGCCAGCAGCGGACAAGCCCAAAATGAAAAACTGTTTTTT. Full variable domain (outside the CDR3, taken from reference TRBV11-1 and TRBJ1-4): EAEVAQSPRYKITEKSQAVAFWCDPISGHATLYWYRQILGQGPELLVQFQDESVVDDSQLPKDRFSAERLKGVDSTLKIQPAELGDSAMYLCASSGQAQNEKLFFGSGTQLSVL.

V usage is TRBV6-5 and J usage is TRBJ2-1, with D tentatively TRBD2 (7 bases). Trimming pared 5 bases from V and 13 bases from J, leaving 24 bases between. The CDR3 runs 15 residues. In germline, CDR1 is MNHEY, CDR2 SVGAGI. CDR3 DNA sequence: TGTGCCAGCAGTCCCCGGTTGGGGGGGCTTGTTTATCAGTTCTTC. Residues: CASSPRLGGLVYQFF.

The chain has TRBV9 and TRBJ2-5, with D unresolved. The J call could be wrong; TRBJ2-7 is a better fit for the DNA end. Germline V gene sequence: CDR1 SGDLS, CDR2 YYNGEE. CDR3 size: 14 residues. The CDR3 DNA follows: TGTGCCAGCAGCGTCGAAAGAACCTCCTACGAGCAGTACTTC. Protein product: CASSVERTSYEQYF.

The V and J genes are TRBV7-9 and TRBJ1-3, with TRBD1 matching 7 bases. The V gene end was trimmed by 7 bases and the J gene end by 0 bases; junction bases not matched to a gene: 12. CDR3 length: 17 residues. The V gene's germline CDR1 is SEHNR and CDR2 FQNEAQ (reference sequence). The CDR3, as DNA: TGTGCCAGCACATCTTCCGGGACAGTAAGCTCTGGAAACACCATATATTTT. Translating it yields CASTSSGTVSSGNTIYF.

The chain combines TRBV4-3 with TRBJ2-3; D remains ambiguous. The CDR3 sequence is 15 residues long. Germline V gives CDR1 LGHNA, CDR2 YSLEER. The germline V and J ends were trimmed by 1 base and 4 bases, with 12 bases remaining between them. In DNA, the CDR3 is TGCGCCAGCAGCCAAGGTTCCATGGGTTCAGATACGCAGTATTTT. Residues: CASSQGSMGSDTQYF.

The chain has TRBV9 and TRBJ2-4; 11 positions agree with TRBD1. The CDR3 sequence is 14 residues long. Germline CDR1 SGDLS, CDR2 YYNGEE. V lost 4 bases to trimming and J lost 8 bases; unmatched junction nucleotides: 5. CDR3 in DNA: TGTGCCAGCAGCATCCGGGACAGGGGGGACATTCAGTACTTC. Its translation: CASSIRDRGDIQYF.

This clonotype was recorded a few times. The chain has TRBV20-1 and TRBJ2-5; no definite D call. CDR3 length: 16 amino acids. From germline, CDR1 is DFQATT and CDR2 SNEGSKA (reference sequence). V lost 2 bases and J lost 1, with 17 bases in between. CDR3 sequence reads: CSARRNSWNPQETQYF. CDR3 nucleotides: TGCAGTGCTAGAAGGAATTCGTGGAACCCCCAAGAGACCCAGTACTTC.

This clonotype was detected a few times. This rearrangement joins TRBV3-1 to TRBJ1-2, with D possibly being TRBD1 (6 bases). V lost 1 base and J lost 4, with 13 bases in between. The CDR3 is 15 amino acids. Germline CDR1 and CDR2: LGHDT and YNNKEL (reference sequence). CDR3 bases: TGTGCCAGCAGCCAAGGTGGGGGCCCAGTCTATGGCTACACCTTC. Its protein is CASSQGGGPVYGYTF. Together with reference TRBV3-1 and TRBJ1-2, the CDR3 gives the full variable domain: DTAVSQTPKYLVTQMGNDKSIKCEQNLGHDTMYWYKQDSKKFLKIMFSYNNKELIINETVPNRFSPKSPDKAHLNLHINSLELGDSAVYFCASSQGGGPVYGYTFGSGTRLTVV.

In its sample, this clonotype was seen a few times. V gene TRBV29-1 combines with J gene TRBJ1-4; the D gene is possibly TRBD1 (5 bases). V was pared by 5 bases and J by 4 bases, with 11 bases between. This CDR3 region has 13 residues. Germline CDR1 is SQVTM and CDR2 is ANQGSEA. The CDR3 coding sequence is TGCAGCGTTCAGAAGAGGGGTAATGAAAAACTGTTTTTT. Protein: CSVQKRGNEKLFF.

This clonotype turned up a few times. V and J are TRBV20-1 and TRBJ2-7, with D unresolved. The germline gives CDR1 DFQATT, CDR2 SNEGSKA (reference sequence). The CDR3 has 13 residues. V lost 3 bases to trimming and J lost 4 bases, with 13 bases between them. CDR3 DNA sequence: TGCAGTGCTAGGTTGGTAACAAGATACGAGCAGTACTTC. Translation gives CSARLVTRYEQYF.

V usage is TRBV18 and J usage is TRBJ2-1; TRBD2 agrees at 9 bases. CDR3 length: 15 amino acids. V trimming: 6 bases; J trimming: 8 bases; junction bases outside the gene matches: 11. Germline-derived CDR1 and CDR2 are KGHSH and LQKENI. The CDR3 here is CASSPGTSRSDEQFF. The CDR3, as DNA: TGTGCCAGCTCCCCCGGGACTAGCCGGAGCGATGAGCAGTTCTTC.

This clonotype was counted a few times. The chain has TRBV27 and TRBJ1-2; 9 bases are a match to TRBD1. This CDR3 comprises 17 residues. V lost 6 bases, J lost 6 bases, and 17 bases stayed unmatched. Per the germline V gene, CDR1 is MNHEY and CDR2 is SMNVEV (reference sequence). This chain's CDR3 is CASSRTGGGLAEHGYTF. The CDR3 DNA reads TGTGCCAGCAGCCGTACAGGGGGCGGTTTGGCTGAACATGGCTACACCTTC.

In its sample, this clonotype was seen a few times. This chain joins TRBV12-3 or TRBV12-4 and TRBJ1-1, with D possibly TRBD1 on 5 matching bases. This CDR3 region has 13 residues. Trimming took 2 bases from V and 5 from J, leaving 9 bases between them. As DNA, the CDR3 is TGTGCCAGCAGTTTAATGGAGGGGACTGAAGCTTTCTTT. Translation gives CASSLMEGTEAFF.

V is TRBV5-1 and J is TRBJ1-1; TRBD1 might be the D (5 bases). The CDR3 is 13 amino acids. The V gene lost 0 bases and the J gene lost 8 bases, with 11 bases spanning the gap. Germline V CDR1 and CDR2: SGHRS, YFSETQ. CDR3 nucleotide sequence: TGCGCCAGCAGCTTGGCCTTGGGGCAGGAAGCTTTCTTT. Residues: CASSLALGQEAFF.

The CDR3 region has the DNA TGCGCCAGCAGCCAAGATTCACCATTATCAGCGAACAATGAGCAGTTCTTC. Encoded protein: CASSQDSPLSANNEQFF. The chain recombines TRBV4-3 with TRBJ2-1; D call uncertain. Germline values: CDR1 LGHNA, CDR2 YSLEER. The CDR3 extends over 17 amino acids. The V and J ends lost 0 bases and 5 bases respectively, with 17 bases between them.

This sequence joins TRBV11-3 and TRBJ1-2; D is uncertain. Germline lookup yields CDR1 SGHNT and CDR2 YENEEA. The CDR3 sequence is 15 residues long. V lost 5 bases, J lost 4 bases, and 17 bases lay in between. In nucleotides, the CDR3 is TGTGCCAGCAGCCCAAGGTCTCTGGAGGGCTATGGCTACACCTTC. Amino acids: CASSPRSLEGYGYTF.

The rearrangement joins TRBV15 to TRBJ2-6; no clear D gene. The CDR3 is 16 amino acids. Germline V lookup: CDR1 LNHNV, CDR2 YYDKDF (reference sequence). The V end was cut by 1 base, the J end by 1 base, with 8 bases between. The chain's CDR3 is CATSRAGESGANVLTF. CDR3 nucleotide sequence: TGTGCCACCAGCAGAGCTGGGGAATCTGGGGCCAACGTCCTGACTTTC.

This clonotype occurred a few times. The chain links TRBV4-3 to TRBJ1-2, with a weak D call TRBD1 (5 bases). Germline CDR1 LGHNA, CDR2 YSLEER. This CDR3 spans 14 amino acids. V dropped 0 bases and J dropped 7 bases, with 12 bases sitting between them. CDR3 DNA sequence: TGCGCCAGCAGCCAAGAAGGGGCTTCAAGTGGCTACACCTTC. Its protein is CASSQEGASSGYTF.